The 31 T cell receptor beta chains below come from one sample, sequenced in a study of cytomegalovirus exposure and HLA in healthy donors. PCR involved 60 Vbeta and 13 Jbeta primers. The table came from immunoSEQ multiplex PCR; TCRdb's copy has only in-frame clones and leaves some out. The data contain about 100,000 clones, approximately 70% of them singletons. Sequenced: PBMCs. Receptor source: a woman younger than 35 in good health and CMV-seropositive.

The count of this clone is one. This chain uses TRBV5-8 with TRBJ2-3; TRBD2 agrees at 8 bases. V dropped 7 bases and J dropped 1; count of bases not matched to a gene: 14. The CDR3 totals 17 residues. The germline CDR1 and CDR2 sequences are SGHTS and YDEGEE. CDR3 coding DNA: TGTGCCAGCCCCTGGGCGACCTCGCGGGAGGGCACAGATACGCAGTATTTT. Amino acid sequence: CASPWATSREGTDTQYF.

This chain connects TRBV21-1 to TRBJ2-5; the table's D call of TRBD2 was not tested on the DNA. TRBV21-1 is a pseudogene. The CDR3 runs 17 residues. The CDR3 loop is CASSKDWDWFLSWTQYF. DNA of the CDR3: TGTGCCAGCAGCAAAGATTGGGACTGGTTCCTCTCATGGACCCAGTACTTC.

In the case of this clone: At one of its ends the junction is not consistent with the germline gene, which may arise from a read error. CDR3 protein: CTSSPISGRDRTDTQYF. As DNA, the CDR3 is TGTACCAGCTCACCTATTAGCGGGAGGGACCGCACAGATACGCAGTATTTT. The chain carries TRBV18 and TRBJ2-3; 11 bases agree with TRBD2. The germline gives CDR1 KGHSH, CDR2 LQKENI. This CDR3 contains 17 residues.

CDR3 amino acids: CASSPRQASYEQYF. The CDR3 DNA reads as TGTGCCAGCAGCCCCCGACAGGCGTCCTACGAGCAGTACTTC. V is TRBV9 and J is TRBJ2-7; TRBD1 is a possible D gene (6 bases). Germline lookup yields CDR1 SGDLS and CDR2 YYNGEE. This CDR3 comprises 14 residues. V was shortened by 4 bases and J by 1 base, with 12 bases between the two germline ends.

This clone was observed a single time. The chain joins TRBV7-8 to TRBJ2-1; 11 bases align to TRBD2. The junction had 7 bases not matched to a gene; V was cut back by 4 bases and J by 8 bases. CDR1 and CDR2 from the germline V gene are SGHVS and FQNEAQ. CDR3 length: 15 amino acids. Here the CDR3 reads CASSSGLAAFDEQFF. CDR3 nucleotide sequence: TGTGCCAGCAGCTCGGGACTAGCGGCCTTCGATGAGCAGTTCTTC.

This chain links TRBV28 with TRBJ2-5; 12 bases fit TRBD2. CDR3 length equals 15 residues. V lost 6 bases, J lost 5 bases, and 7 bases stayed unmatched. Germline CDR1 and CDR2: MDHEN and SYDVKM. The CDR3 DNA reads TGTGCCAGCAGGGCGACTAGCGGGAGAGGGGAGACCCAGTACTTC. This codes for CASRATSGRGETQYF.

The CDR3 sequence is CASSLGVGRGTEAFF. As DNA, the CDR3 is TGTGCCAGCAGCTTAGGCGTCGGGAGAGGTACTGAAGCTTTCTTT. This chain uses TRBV7-3 with TRBJ1-1; no definite D call. The germline V gene encodes CDR1 SGHTA and CDR2 FQGTGA. This CDR3 has 15 residues. V was shortened by 2 bases and J by 5 bases, with 15 bases between the two germline ends.

CDR3 coding DNA: TGTGCCAGCAAGAGGGAAGGTTGGTACACAGATACGCAGTATTTT. It is translated as CASKREGWYTDTQYF. The chain couples TRBV6-1 to TRBJ2-3; D perhaps matches TRBD2 (5 bases). CDR1 is MNHNS and CDR2 is SASEGT in the germline V gene. Trimming pared 7 bases from V and 2 bases from J, leaving 16 bases between. This CDR3 has 15 residues.

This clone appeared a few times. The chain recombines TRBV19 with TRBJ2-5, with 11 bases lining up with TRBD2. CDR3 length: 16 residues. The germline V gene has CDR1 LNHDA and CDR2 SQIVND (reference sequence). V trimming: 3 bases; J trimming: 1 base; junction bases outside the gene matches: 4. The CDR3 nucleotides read TGTGCCAGTAGTATCGCGCTAGCGGGAGGCCAAGAGACCCAGTACTTC. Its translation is CASSIALAGGQETQYF.

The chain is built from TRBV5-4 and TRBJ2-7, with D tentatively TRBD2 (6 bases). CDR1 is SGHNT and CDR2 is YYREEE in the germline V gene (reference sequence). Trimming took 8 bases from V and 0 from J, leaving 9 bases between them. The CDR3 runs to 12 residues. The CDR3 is CASGGSSYEQYF. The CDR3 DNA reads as TGTGCCAGTGGGGGGAGCTCCTACGAGCAGTACTTC.

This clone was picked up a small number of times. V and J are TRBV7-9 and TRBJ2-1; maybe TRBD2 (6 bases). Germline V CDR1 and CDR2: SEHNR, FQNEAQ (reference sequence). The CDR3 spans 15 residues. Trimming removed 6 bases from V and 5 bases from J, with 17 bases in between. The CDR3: CASSGGIGANNEQFF. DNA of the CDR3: TGTGCCAGCAGTGGCGGGATCGGCGCTAACAATGAGCAGTTCTTC.

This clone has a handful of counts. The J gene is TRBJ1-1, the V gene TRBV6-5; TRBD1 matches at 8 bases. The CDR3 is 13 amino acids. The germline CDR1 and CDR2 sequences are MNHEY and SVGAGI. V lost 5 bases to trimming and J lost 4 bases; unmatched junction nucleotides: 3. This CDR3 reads CASSLDRATEAFF. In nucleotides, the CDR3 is TGTGCCAGCAGTCTGGACAGGGCCACTGAAGCTTTCTTT.

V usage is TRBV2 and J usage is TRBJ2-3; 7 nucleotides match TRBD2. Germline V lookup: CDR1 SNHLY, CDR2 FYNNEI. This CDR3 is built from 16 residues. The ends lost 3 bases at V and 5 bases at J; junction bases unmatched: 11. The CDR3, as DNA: TGTGCCAGCAGTGACCCCTCGAGACTAGCTGAAGATACGCAGTATTTT. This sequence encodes CASSDPSRLAEDTQYF. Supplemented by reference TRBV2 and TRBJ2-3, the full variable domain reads EPEVTQTPSHQVTQMGQEVILRCVPISNHLYFYWYRQILGQKVEFLVSFYNNEISEKSEIFDDQFSVERPDGSNFTLKIRSTKLEDSAMYFCASSDPSRLAEDTQYFGPGTRLTVL.

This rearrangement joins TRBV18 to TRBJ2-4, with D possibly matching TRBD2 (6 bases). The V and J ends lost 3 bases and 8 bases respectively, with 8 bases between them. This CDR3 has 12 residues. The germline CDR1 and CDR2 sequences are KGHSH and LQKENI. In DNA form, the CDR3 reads TGTGCCAGCTCACCCGGGACTGACATTCAGTACTTC. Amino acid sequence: CASSPGTDIQYF.

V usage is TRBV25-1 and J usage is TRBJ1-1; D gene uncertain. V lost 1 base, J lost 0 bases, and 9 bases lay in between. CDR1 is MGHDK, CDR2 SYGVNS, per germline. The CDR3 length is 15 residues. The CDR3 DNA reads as TGTGCCAGCAGTGAATTCTTGGGCCTGAACACTGAAGCTTTCTTT. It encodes CASSEFLGLNTEAFF.

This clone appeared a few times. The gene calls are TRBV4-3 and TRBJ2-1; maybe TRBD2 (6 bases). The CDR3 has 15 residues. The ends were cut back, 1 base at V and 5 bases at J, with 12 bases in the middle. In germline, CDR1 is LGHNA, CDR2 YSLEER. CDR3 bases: TGCGCCAGCAGCCAAGCCATGGGACTCCACAATGAGCAGTTCTTC. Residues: CASSQAMGLHNEQFF.

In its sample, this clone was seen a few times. For the CDR3, the DNA is TGCGCCAGCAGCCAAGGACTAGCGGGAGTGGATACGCAGTATTTT. It translates to CASSQGLAGVDTQYF. The chain employs TRBV5-1 and TRBJ2-3, with 13 bases fitting TRBD2. There are 15 residues in the CDR3. The V and J ends lost 4 bases and 6 bases, in that order; junction bases with no gene match: 5. The V gene's germline CDR1 is SGHRS and CDR2 YFSETQ.

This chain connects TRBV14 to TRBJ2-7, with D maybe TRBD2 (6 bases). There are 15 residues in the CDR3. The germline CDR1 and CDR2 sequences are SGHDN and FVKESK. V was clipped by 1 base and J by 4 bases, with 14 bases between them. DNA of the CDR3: TGTGCCAGCAGCCAAGGTCTGGGGGAGGTGTACGAGCAGTACTTC. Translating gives CASSQGLGEVYEQYF.

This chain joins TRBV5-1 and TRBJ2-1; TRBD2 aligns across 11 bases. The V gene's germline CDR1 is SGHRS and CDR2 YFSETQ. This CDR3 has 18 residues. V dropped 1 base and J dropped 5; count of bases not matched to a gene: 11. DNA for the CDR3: TGCGCCAGCAGCTTGAATAGCGGGAGGGTTGTTCGGGACAATGAGCAGTTCTTC. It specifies CASSLNSGRVVRDNEQFF.

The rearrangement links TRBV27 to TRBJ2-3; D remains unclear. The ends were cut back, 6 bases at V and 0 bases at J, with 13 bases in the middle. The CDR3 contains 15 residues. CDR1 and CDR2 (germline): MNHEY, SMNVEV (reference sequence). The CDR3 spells CASRQTRSSTDTQYF. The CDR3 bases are TGTGCCAGCAGGCAGACAAGAAGCAGCACAGATACGCAGTATTTT.

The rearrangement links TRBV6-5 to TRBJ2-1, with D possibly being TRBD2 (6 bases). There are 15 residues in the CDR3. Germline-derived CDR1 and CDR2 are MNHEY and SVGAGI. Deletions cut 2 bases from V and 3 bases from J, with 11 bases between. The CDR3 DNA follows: TGTGCCAGCAGTTACCGGTTAGCGGTCTACAATGAGCAGTTCTTC. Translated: CASSYRLAVYNEQFF.

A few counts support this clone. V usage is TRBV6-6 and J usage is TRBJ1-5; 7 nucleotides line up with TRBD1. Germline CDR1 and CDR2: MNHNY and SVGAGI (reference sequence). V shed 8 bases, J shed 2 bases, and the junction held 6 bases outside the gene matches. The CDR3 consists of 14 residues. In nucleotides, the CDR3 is TGTGCCAGCGAAAAAGGGGGCGGCAATCAGCCCCAGCATTTT. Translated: CASEKGGGNQPQHF.

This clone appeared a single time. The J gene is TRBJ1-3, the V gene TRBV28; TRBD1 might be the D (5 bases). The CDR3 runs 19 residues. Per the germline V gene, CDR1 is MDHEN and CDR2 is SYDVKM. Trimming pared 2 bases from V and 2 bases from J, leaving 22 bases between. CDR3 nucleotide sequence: TGTGCCAGCAGTTTAATGCGGGGGTGGGGCGGAAACACTGGAAACACCATATATTTT. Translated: CASSLMRGWGGNTGNTIYF. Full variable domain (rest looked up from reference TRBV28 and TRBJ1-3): DVKVTQSSRYLVKRTGEKVFLECVQDMDHENMFWYRQDPGLGLRLIYFSYDVKMKEKGDIPEGYSVSREKKERFSLILESASTNQTSMYLCASSLMRGWGGNTGNTIYFGEGSWLTVV.

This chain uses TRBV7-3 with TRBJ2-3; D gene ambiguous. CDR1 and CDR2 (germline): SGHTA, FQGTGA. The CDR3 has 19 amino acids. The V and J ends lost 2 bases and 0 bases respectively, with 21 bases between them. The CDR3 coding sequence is TGTGCCAGCAGCTTATCCCCGGCTGGAGTCCCACTCAGCACAGATACGCAGTATTTT. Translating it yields CASSLSPAGVPLSTDTQYF.

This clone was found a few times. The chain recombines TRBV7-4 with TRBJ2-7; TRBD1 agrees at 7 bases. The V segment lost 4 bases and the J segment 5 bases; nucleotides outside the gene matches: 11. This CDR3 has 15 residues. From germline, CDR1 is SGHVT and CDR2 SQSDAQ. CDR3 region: CASSSGIDRVHEQYF. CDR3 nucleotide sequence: TGTGCCAGCAGCTCAGGTATAGACAGGGTCCACGAGCAGTACTTC.

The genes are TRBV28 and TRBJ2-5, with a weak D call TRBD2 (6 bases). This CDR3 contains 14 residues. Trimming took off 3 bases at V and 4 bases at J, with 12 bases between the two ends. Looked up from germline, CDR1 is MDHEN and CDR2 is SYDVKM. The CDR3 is CASSFGGSGETQYF. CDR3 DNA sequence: TGTGCCAGCAGTTTTGGAGGGAGCGGAGAGACCCAGTACTTC.

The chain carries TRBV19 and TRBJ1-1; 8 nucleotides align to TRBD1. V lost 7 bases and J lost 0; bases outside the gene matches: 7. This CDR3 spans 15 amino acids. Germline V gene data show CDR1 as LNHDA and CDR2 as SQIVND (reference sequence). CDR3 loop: CASIGTGELNTEAFF. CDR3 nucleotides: TGTGCCAGTATTGGGACAGGAGAGCTGAACACTGAAGCTTTCTTT. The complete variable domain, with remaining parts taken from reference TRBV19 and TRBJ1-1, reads DGGITQSPKYLFRKEGQNVTLSCEQNLNHDAMYWYRQDPGQGLRLIYYSQIVNDFQKGDIAEGYSVSREKKESFPLTVTSAQKNPTAFYLCASIGTGELNTEAFFGQGTRLTVV.

The CDR3 nucleotides read TGCGCCAGCAGCCAAGATTCGTTCGGGGGGAGCTCCTACGAGCAGTACTTC. Translating it yields CASSQDSFGGSSYEQYF. J is TRBJ2-7 and V is TRBV4-3; 7 positions match TRBD2. The germline gives CDR1 LGHNA, CDR2 YSLEER. There are 17 residues in the CDR3. Losses at the gene ends were 0 bases for V and 0 bases for J; bases not matched to a gene: 8.

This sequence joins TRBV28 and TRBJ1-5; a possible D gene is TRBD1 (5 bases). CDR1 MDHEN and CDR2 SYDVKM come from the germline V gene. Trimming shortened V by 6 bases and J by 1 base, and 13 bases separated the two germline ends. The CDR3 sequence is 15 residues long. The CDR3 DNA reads TGTGCCAGCAGATCGCCGGAGGGGAGCAATCAGCCCCAGCATTTT. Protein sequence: CASRSPEGSNQPQHF.

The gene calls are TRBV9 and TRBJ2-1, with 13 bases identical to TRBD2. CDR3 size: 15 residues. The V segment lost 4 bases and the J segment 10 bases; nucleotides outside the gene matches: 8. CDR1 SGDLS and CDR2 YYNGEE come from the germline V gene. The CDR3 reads CASSLRLAGGQEQFF. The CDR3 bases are TGTGCCAGCAGCTTACGACTAGCGGGAGGTCAAGAGCAGTTCTTC.

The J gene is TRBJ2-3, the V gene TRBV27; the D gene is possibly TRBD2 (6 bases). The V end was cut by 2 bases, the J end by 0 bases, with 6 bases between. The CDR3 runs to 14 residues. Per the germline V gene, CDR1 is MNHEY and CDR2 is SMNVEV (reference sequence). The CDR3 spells CASSLGGSTDTQYF. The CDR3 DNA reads TGTGCCAGCAGTTTAGGGGGGAGCACAGATACGCAGTATTTT.